Following are 3 T cell receptor beta chains from one sample sequenced in a study of somatic mutations in cytotoxic T cells in rheumatoid arthritis. Assay used: immunoSEQ multiplex PCR; TCRdb lists only in-frame clones, some missing. The sample includes around 12,000 clones, 80% of them seen just once. The sample consisted of CD8+ T cells sorted from blood. Receptors were obtained from a man aged 45-65 years in good health.

V is TRBV2 and J is TRBJ2-1; D unresolved. CDR1 is SNHLY, CDR2 FYNNEI, per germline. Deletions cut 8 bases from V and 3 bases from J, with 5 bases between. The CDR3 is 11 amino acids. CDR3 residues: CASDNYNEQFF. CDR3 sequence (DNA): TGTGCCAGCGACAACTACAATGAGCAGTTCTTC.

V and J are TRBV13 and TRBJ2-2, with D possibly matching TRBD2 (5 bases). Trimming took 0 bases from V and 5 from J, leaving 10 bases between them. Germline values: CDR1 PRHDT, CDR2 FYEKMQ (reference sequence). The CDR3 runs to 15 residues. In nucleotides, the CDR3 is TGTGCCAGCAGCTTAGGCGGGATTGGGACCGGGGAGCTGTTTTTT. The encoded protein is CASSLGGIGTGELFF.

This clone was detected only a few times. The V gene is TRBV9, the J gene TRBJ2-7, with D hard to call. Germline values: CDR1 SGDLS, CDR2 YYNGEE. The CDR3 loop spans 15 amino acids. V was shortened by 2 bases and J by 0 bases, with 12 bases between the two germline ends. For the CDR3, the DNA is TGTGCCAGCAGCGTCAGGCCAGTCCTCTCCTACGAGCAGTACTTC. This codes for CASSVRPVLSYEQYF.